This entry lists 28 T cell receptor beta chains sequenced from one sample in a study of T cell repertoires in cytomegalovirus infection. TCRdb reprocessed the reads via MiXCR and lists one record per CDR3 protein. Found here are some 180,000 distinct CDR3 sequences, roughly 15% of them singletons; the top ten hold less than 25%. Sample: CD8+ T cells from PBMCs. These receptors all come from a human donor in good health (CMV status not recorded). Some clones in this sample may be carry-over from other donors' samples.

This chain uses TRBV12-3 or TRBV12-4 with TRBJ2-1; D ambiguous. V shed 5 bases and J shed 9 bases, with 8 bases lying between them. The CDR3 totals 11 residues. Written as DNA, the CDR3 is TGTGCCAGCAGTATTATCAGTGAGCAGTTCTTC. As protein: CASSIISEQFF.

In its sample, this clonotype was seen many times. The rearrangement joins TRBV29-1 to TRBJ2-7, with a tentative D call TRBD2 (5 bases). This CDR3 region has 12 residues. In germline, CDR1 is SQVTM, CDR2 ANQGSEA. V lost 5 bases and J 0 bases, leaving 8 bases between the germline ends. This CDR3 reads CSVSGSSYEQYF. The DNA of the CDR3 is TGCAGCGTTTCGGGGAGCTCCTACGAGCAGTACTTC.

This clonotype was detected a few times. The chain is built from TRBV30 and TRBJ2-2; D remains unclear. The germline CDR1 and CDR2 sequences are GTSNPN and SVGIG (reference sequence). V was cut by 4 bases and J by 3 bases, with 6 bases left in between. CDR3 length equals 12 residues. In nucleotides, the CDR3 is TGTGCCTGGAACCGGGACACCGGGGAGCTGTTTTTT. It translates to CAWNRDTGELFF.

The chain uses TRBV28 and TRBJ2-1; perhaps TRBD2 as D (6 bases). This CDR3 comprises 16 residues. V lost 6 bases and J 5 bases, leaving 20 bases between the germline ends. Germline V CDR1 and CDR2: MDHEN, SYDVKM. CDR3 protein: CASSSPRLELNNEQFF. The DNA of the CDR3 is TGTGCCAGCAGCTCCCCCAGACTAGAACTAAACAATGAGCAGTTCTTC.

The gene calls are TRBV11-2 and TRBJ1-4, with D hard to call. V lost 1 base to trimming and J lost 8 bases, with 14 bases between them. The CDR3 has 15 residues. Germline V gene sequence: CDR1 SGHAT, CDR2 FQNNGV. The CDR3 sequence: CASSLGAALAEKLFF. The CDR3 nucleotides read TGTGCCAGCAGCTTAGGAGCAGCATTGGCCGAAAAACTGTTTTTT.

The chain joins TRBV7-9 to TRBJ1-1; the D is unclear. This CDR3 has 13 residues. CDR1 and CDR2 from the germline V gene are SEHNR and FQNEAQ (reference sequence). V lost 4 bases and J lost 11, with 17 bases in between. CDR3 residues: CASSSPDWARAFF. CDR3 bases: TGTGCCAGCAGCTCACCCGACTGGGCGAGGGCTTTCTTT.

The chain uses TRBV18 and TRBJ1-1; 12 positions match TRBD1. The V gene end was trimmed by 3 bases and the J gene end by 2 bases; junction bases not matched to a gene: 4. The length of the CDR3 is 16 residues. Germline V gene lookup returns CDR1 KGHSH and CDR2 LQKENI. The CDR3 here is CASSPRDRGLNTEAFF. For the CDR3, the DNA is TGTGCCAGCTCACCCCGGGACAGGGGGCTTAACACTGAAGCTTTCTTT.

The chain employs TRBV7-2 and TRBJ2-7; D not resolved. The CDR3 length is 12 residues. Germline V gene sequence: CDR1 SGHTA, CDR2 FQGNSA. The V and J ends lost 5 bases and 2 bases respectively, with 7 bases between them. CDR3 residues: CASSANPYEQYF. The CDR3 DNA reads as TGTGCCAGCAGCGCGAATCCCTACGAGCAGTACTTC. The full variable domain, in which reference TRBV7-2 and TRBJ2-7 provide the parts outside the CDR3, is GAGVSQSPSNKVTEKGKDVELRCDPISGHTALYWYRQSLGQGLEFLIYFQGNSAPDKSGLPSDRFSAERTGGSVSTLTIQRTQQEDSAVYLCASSANPYEQYFGPGTRLTVT.

This clonotype was found a few times. V and J are TRBV7-2 and TRBJ1-1; tentatively, D is TRBD1 (5 bases). The germline V gene encodes CDR1 SGHTA and CDR2 FQGNSA. This CDR3 comprises 16 residues. V lost 8 bases to trimming and J lost 0 bases, with 19 bases between them. The CDR3 spells CASRDRGKGMNTEAFF. CDR3 sequence (DNA): TGTGCCAGCCGCGATCGCGGTAAGGGGATGAACACTGAAGCTTTCTTT.

This clonotype turned up a few times. J is TRBJ1-1 and V is TRBV11-2; D perhaps matches TRBD1 (6 bases). Trimming cost V 1 base and J 0 bases, with 15 bases left between them. This CDR3 region has 17 residues. Germline CDR1 reads SGHAT; CDR2 reads FQNNGV. DNA of the CDR3: TGTGCCAGCAGCTTAGTAGGCATGGGACAATTGAACACTGAAGCTTTCTTT. As protein: CASSLVGMGQLNTEAFF.

J is TRBJ2-2 and V is TRBV6-6; no clear D. Germline V gene lookup returns CDR1 MNHNY and CDR2 SVGAGI (reference sequence). The germline V and J ends were trimmed by 7 bases and 1 base, with 13 bases remaining between them. The CDR3 is made up of 15 amino acids. The CDR3 protein is CASIKERQNTGELFF. The CDR3 coding sequence is TGTGCCAGCATTAAGGAGAGACAGAACACCGGGGAGCTGTTTTTT.

This clonotype was observed many times. The chain links TRBV7-2 to TRBJ2-5, with TRBD2 as a possible D gene (6 bases). Trimming stripped 5 bases from V and 5 bases from J, with 15 bases between. Germline values: CDR1 SGHTA, CDR2 FQGNSA. This CDR3 contains 14 residues. CDR3 amino acids: CASSPNGRKETQYF. The CDR3, as DNA: TGTGCCAGCAGCCCAAACGGGAGAAAGGAGACCCAGTACTTC.

This chain links TRBV7-9 with TRBJ2-7; D may be TRBD1 (6 bases). The CDR3 covers 15 residues. The V gene lost 1 base and the J gene lost 2 bases, with 12 bases spanning the gap. Per the germline V gene, CDR1 is SEHNR and CDR2 is FQNEAQ (reference sequence). The CDR3 sequence is CASSLGQGNPYEQYF. The CDR3 nucleotides are TGTGCCAGCAGCTTAGGGCAGGGGAATCCCTACGAGCAGTACTTC.

The rearrangement joins TRBV12-5 to TRBJ1-1; weak D call: TRBD1 (5 bases). Germline V lookup: CDR1 LGHNT, CDR2 FRNRAP. Trimming shortened V by 3 bases and J by 5 bases, and 22 bases separated the two germline ends. This CDR3 region has 17 residues. CDR3 nucleotides: TGTGCTAGTGGTTTAAGAACCGGGGACCGAGACGGGACTGAAGCTTTCTTT. This translates into CASGLRTGDRDGTEAFF.

This rearrangement joins TRBV15 to TRBJ1-5; TRBD1 aligns across 8 bases. The CDR3 consists of 17 residues. V shed 0 bases, J shed 2 bases, and the junction held 6 bases outside the gene matches. Germline assignment: CDR1 LNHNV and CDR2 YYDKDF (reference sequence). CDR3 amino acids: CATSRDFQGAGNQPQHF. The CDR3 DNA reads as TGTGCCACCAGCAGAGATTTCCAGGGGGCCGGCAATCAGCCCCAGCATTTT. The complete variable domain, with remaining parts taken from reference TRBV15 and TRBJ1-5, reads DAMVIQNPRYQVTQFGKPVTLSCSQTLNHNVMYWYQQKSSQAPKLLFHYYDKDFNNEADTPDNFQSRRPNTSFCFLDIRSPGLGDTAMYLCATSRDFQGAGNQPQHFGDGTRLSIL.

The J gene is TRBJ1-5, the V gene TRBV30; D gene ambiguous. The length of the CDR3 is 15 residues. Germline V lookup: CDR1 GTSNPN, CDR2 SVGIG (reference sequence). Trimming shortened V by 5 bases and J by 0 bases, and 14 bases separated the two germline ends. The CDR3 DNA sequence: TGTGCCTGGGGTGGGGAGGGTTATAGCAATCAGCCCCAGCATTTT. Translating it yields CAWGGEGYSNQPQHF. The full variable domain, with the rest looked up from reference TRBV30 and TRBJ1-5, is SQTIHQWPATLVQPVGSPLSLECTVEGTSNPNLYWYRQAAGRGLQLLFYSVGIGQISSEVPQNLSASRPQDRQFILSSKKLLLSDSGFYLCAWGGEGYSNQPQHFGDGTRLSIL.

This clonotype has just a few counts. The CDR3 DNA reads as TGTGCAGCGGGTACCGGGGAGCTGTTTTTT. Its protein product is CAAGTGELFF. The rearrangement uses TRBV12-3 or TRBV12-4 and TRBJ2-2, with TRBD2 as a possible D gene (6 bases). The CDR3 extends over 10 amino acids.

This chain links TRBV6-2 or TRBV6-3 with TRBJ2-1; 7 positions match TRBD1. Germline values: CDR1 MNHEY, CDR2 SVGEGT. V lost 7 bases and J lost 0; bases outside the gene matches: 3. This CDR3 is built from 14 residues. CDR3 loop: CASTPGGSYNEQFF. CDR3 sequence (DNA): TGTGCCAGCACCCCAGGGGGCTCCTACAATGAGCAGTTCTTC.

In its sample, this clonotype was seen a few times. The chain combines TRBV6-2 or TRBV6-3 with TRBJ2-1, with 12 bases fitting TRBD1. This CDR3 region has 16 residues. V trimming: 7 bases; J trimming: 7 bases; junction bases outside the gene matches: 11. Germline CDR1 reads MNHEY; CDR2 reads SVGEGT. CDR3 coding DNA: TGTGCCAGCAAACGGCCGGGACAGGGGGCGGGTAATGAGCAGTTCTTC. It specifies CASKRPGQGAGNEQFF.

The CDR3 region has the DNA TGTGCCAGCAGCCAAGCGGACAGCTACGAGCAGTACTTC. It yields the protein CASSQADSYEQYF. This chain uses TRBV4-2 with TRBJ2-7; possible D gene TRBD1, 6 bases. The V end was cut by 1 base, the J end by 3 bases, with 7 bases between. The CDR3 runs to 13 residues. The germline V gene encodes CDR1 LGHNA and CDR2 YNFKEQ.

The chain uses TRBV4-2 and TRBJ2-5, with TRBD2 matching 11 bases. Germline CDR1 and CDR2: LGHNA and YNFKEQ. With 0 bases clipped from V and 0 bases from J, the junction kept 9 bases outside the gene matches. This CDR3 comprises 19 residues. CDR3 nucleotides: TGTGCCAGCAGCCAAGAAGTGGTCCTAGCGGGGGGTCACCAAGAGACCCAGTACTTC. Translated, it gives CASSQEVVLAGGHQETQYF.

There are a few counts of this clonotype. The V gene is TRBV7-9, the J gene TRBJ2-1; TRBD2 agrees at 10 bases. The germline V gene encodes CDR1 SEHNR and CDR2 FQNEAQ (reference sequence). Losses at the gene ends were 4 bases for V and 4 bases for J; bases not matched to a gene: 4. This CDR3 is 15 amino acids long. The CDR3 DNA sequence: TGTGCCAGCAGCTCCCTAGCGGGGGATTACAATGAGCAGTTCTTC. It yields the protein CASSSLAGDYNEQFF. Looking up the rest from reference TRBV7-9 and TRBJ2-1 gives the full variable domain: DTGVSQNPRHKITKRGQNVTFRCDPISEHNRLYWYRQTLGQGPEFLTYFQNEAQLEKSRLLSDRFSAERPKGSFSTLEIQRTEQGDSAMYLCASSSLAGDYNEQFFGPGTRLTVL.

The chain uses TRBV7-9 and TRBJ1-6; D is unclear. The CDR3 sequence is 12 residues long. Germline V gene data show CDR1 as SEHNR and CDR2 as FQNEAQ (reference sequence). Trimming pared 2 bases from V and 8 bases from J, leaving 4 bases between. The CDR3 DNA is TGTGCCAGCAGCTTAAAGGATTCACCCCTCCACTTT. The encoded protein is CASSLKDSPLHF.

The chain has TRBV4-3 and TRBJ2-1; D is unresolved. V shed 1 base and J shed 0 bases, with 10 bases lying between them. CDR1 and CDR2 from the germline V gene are LGHNA and YSLEER. CDR3 length: 16 amino acids. The CDR3 spells CASSQALRISYNEQFF. Written as DNA, the CDR3 is TGCGCCAGCAGCCAAGCCCTGCGAATCTCCTACAATGAGCAGTTCTTC.

The CDR3 protein is CAWSLYTGLAGGTLQETQYF. The CDR3 nucleotides read TGTGCCTGGAGTCTCTATACCGGACTAGCGGGGGGCACCCTACAAGAGACCCAGTACTTC. The rearrangement joins TRBV30 to TRBJ2-5; 14 bases match TRBD2. V shed 2 bases, J shed 2 bases, and the junction held 16 bases outside the gene matches. Germline V gene lookup returns CDR1 GTSNPN and CDR2 SVGIG (reference sequence). The CDR3 spans 20 residues.

This clonotype was found a few times. The rearrangement joins TRBV12-3 or TRBV12-4 to TRBJ1-2; TRBD1 matches at 11 bases. The CDR3 runs to 15 residues. Unmatched junction bases numbered 5, after V lost 4 bases and J lost 4 bases. The CDR3 DNA is TGTGCCAGCAGTTACGGGACAGGGGGAACCTATGGCTACACCTTC. Translating it yields CASSYGTGGTYGYTF.

This clonotype was seen a few times. The chain recombines TRBV29-1 with TRBJ1-1; D is possibly TRBD1 (6 bases). CDR1 is SQVTM, CDR2 ANQGSEA, per germline. The V end lost 7 bases, the J end lost 5 bases, and 11 bases lay between the germline ends. The CDR3 contains 11 residues. The CDR3: CSGNRVTEAFF. For the CDR3, the DNA is TGCAGCGGGAACAGGGTAACTGAAGCTTTCTTT.

This clonotype was recorded at least ten times. The rearrangement joins TRBV5-6 to TRBJ2-7; TRBD1 matches 7 bases. The CDR3 is 14 amino acids. J lost 2 bases, V lost 0 bases, and 2 bases had no gene match. Germline lookup yields CDR1 SGHDT and CDR2 YYEEEE. DNA for the CDR3: TGTGCCAGCAGCTTGGGGGACAGCGCCTACGAGCAGTACTTC. Protein: CASSLGDSAYEQYF. The full variable domain, with the rest looked up from reference TRBV5-6 and TRBJ2-7, is DAGVTQSPTHLIKTRGQQVTLRCSPKSGHDTVSWYQQALGQGPQFIFQYYEEEERQRGNFPDRFSGHQFPNYSSELNVNALLLGDSALYLCASSLGDSAYEQYFGPGTRLTVT.